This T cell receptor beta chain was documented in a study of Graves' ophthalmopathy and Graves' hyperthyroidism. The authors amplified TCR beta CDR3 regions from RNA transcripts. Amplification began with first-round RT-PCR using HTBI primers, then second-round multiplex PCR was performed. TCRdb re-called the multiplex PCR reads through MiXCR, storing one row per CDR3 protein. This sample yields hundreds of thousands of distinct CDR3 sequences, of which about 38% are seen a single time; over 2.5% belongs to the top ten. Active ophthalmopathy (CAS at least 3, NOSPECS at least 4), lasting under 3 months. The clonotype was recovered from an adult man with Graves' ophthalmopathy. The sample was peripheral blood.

CDR3 region: CASGTGVSPLHF. Here the CDR3 DNA reads TGTGCCAGCGGGACAGGGGTTTCACCCCTCCACTTT. The chain is built from TRBV10-3 and TRBJ1-6; 10 bases fit TRBD1. The V segment lost 10 bases and the J segment 9 bases; nucleotides outside the gene matches: 3. Germline V lookup: CDR1 ENHRY, CDR2 SYGVKD. The CDR3 has 12 amino acids.